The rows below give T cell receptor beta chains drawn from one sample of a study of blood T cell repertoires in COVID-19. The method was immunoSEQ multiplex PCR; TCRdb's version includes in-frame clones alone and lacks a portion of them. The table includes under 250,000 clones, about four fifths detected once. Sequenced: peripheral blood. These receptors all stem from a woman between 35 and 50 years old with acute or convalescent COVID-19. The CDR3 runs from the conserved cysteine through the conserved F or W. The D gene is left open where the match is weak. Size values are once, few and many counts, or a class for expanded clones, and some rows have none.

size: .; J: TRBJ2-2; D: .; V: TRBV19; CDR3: CASAPGNTGELFF; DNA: TGTGCCAGCGCCCCGGGGAACACCGGGGAGCTGTTTTTT
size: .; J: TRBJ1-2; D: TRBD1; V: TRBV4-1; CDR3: CASSPQRGQNYGYTF; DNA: TGCGCCAGCAGCCCGCAAAGGGGACAGAACTATGGCTACACCTTC
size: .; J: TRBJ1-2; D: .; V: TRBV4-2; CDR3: CASSQDRQANYGYTF; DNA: TGTGCCAGCAGCCAAGACCGACAGGCGAACTATGGCTACACCTTC
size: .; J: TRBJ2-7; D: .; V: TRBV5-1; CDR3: CASSLVGPAYEQYF; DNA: TGCGCCAGCAGCTTGGTTGGCCCAGCCTACGAGCAGTACTTC
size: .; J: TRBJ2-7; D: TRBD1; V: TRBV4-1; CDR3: CASSQHTGGEAYEQYF; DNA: TGCGCCAGCAGCCAACACACAGGGGGCGAAGCTTACGAGCAGTACTTC
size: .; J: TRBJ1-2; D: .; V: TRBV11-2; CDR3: CASSLAPGYGYTF; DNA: TGTGCCAGCAGCTTAGCCCCAGGGTATGGCTACACCTTC
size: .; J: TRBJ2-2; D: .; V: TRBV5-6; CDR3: CASSVDSNTGELFF; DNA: TGTGCCAGCAGCGTGGACAGCAACACCGGGGAGCTGTTTTTT
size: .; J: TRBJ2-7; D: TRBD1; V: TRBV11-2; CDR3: CASSLMTGGGGEQYF; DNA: TGTGCCAGCAGCTTAATGACAGGGGGAGGAGGCGAGCAGTACTTC
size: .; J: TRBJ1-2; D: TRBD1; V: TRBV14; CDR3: CASSSGGQGADGYTF; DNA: TGTGCCAGCAGCTCGGGGGGACAGGGGGCAGATGGCTACACCTTC
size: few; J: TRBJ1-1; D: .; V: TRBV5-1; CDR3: CASSSGTTNTEAFF; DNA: TGCGCCAGCAGCTCCGGGACAACGAACACTGAAGCTTTCTTT
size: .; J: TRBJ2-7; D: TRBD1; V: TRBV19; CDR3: CASSIGQGAVYEQYF; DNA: TGTGCCAGTAGTATCGGACAGGGGGCGGTCTACGAGCAGTACTTC
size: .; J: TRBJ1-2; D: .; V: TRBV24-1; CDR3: CATSDLSTNYGYTF; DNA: TGTGCCACCAGTGATCTATCGACTAACTATGGCTACACCTTC
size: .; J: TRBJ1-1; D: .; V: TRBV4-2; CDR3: CASSQPTGTTTEAFF; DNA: TGTGCCAGCAGCCAACCAACAGGGACAACCACTGAAGCTTTCTTT
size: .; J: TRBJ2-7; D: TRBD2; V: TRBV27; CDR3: CASSLIAGTYEQYF; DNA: TGTGCCAGCAGTTTAATAGCGGGAACCTACGAGCAGTACTTC
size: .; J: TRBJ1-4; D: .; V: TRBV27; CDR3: CASSFAGPNEKLFF; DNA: TGTGCCAGCAGTTTTGCGGGGCCAAATGAAAAACTGTTTTTT
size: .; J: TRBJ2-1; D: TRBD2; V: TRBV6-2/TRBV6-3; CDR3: CASSPPRVGGSSYNEQFF; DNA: TGTGCCAGCAGTCCCCCAAGAGTGGGCGGGAGCTCCTACAATGAGCAGTTCTTC
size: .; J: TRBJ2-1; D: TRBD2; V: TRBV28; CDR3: CASSLILEASGMKDEQFF; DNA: TGTGCCAGCAGTCTCATCCTGGAGGCTAGCGGGATGAAGGATGAGCAGTTCTTC
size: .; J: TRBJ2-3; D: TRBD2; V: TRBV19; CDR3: CASSILGTRSGDTQYF; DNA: TGTGCCAGTAGTATCCTTGGGACTAGAAGTGGGGATACGCAGTATTTT
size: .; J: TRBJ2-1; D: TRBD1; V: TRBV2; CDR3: CASTQGANNEQFF; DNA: TGTGCCAGCACCCAGGGGGCCAACAATGAGCAGTTCTTC
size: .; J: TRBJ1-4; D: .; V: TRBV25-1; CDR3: CASSAAEASANEKLFF; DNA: TGTGCCAGCAGTGCCGCGGAAGCGTCGGCTAATGAAAAACTGTTTTTT
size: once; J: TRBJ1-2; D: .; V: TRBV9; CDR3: CASSAEGFDYGYTF; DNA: TGTGCCAGCAGCGCCGAGGGCTTCGACTATGGCTACACCTTC
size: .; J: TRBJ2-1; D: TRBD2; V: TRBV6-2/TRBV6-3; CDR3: CASSWGGAGGDEQFF; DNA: TGTGCCAGCAGCTGGGGGGGAGCGGGAGGGGATGAGCAGTTCTTC
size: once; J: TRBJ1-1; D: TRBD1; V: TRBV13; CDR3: CASSLQGATLNTEAFF; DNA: TGTGCCAGCAGCTTACAGGGGGCCACCTTGAACACTGAAGCTTTCTTT
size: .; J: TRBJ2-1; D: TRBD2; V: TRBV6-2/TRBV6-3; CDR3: CASSYGGSSYNEQFF; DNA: TGTGCCAGCAGTTACGGCGGGAGCTCCTACAATGAGCAGTTCTTC
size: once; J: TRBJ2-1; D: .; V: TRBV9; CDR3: CASSVGGFREQFF; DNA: TGTGCCAGCAGCGTCGGAGGTTTTAGAGAGCAGTTCTTC
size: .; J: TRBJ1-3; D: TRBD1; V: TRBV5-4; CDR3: CASSLEGGQGDF; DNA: TGTGCCAGCAGCTTGGAGGGGGGACAGGGAGATTTT
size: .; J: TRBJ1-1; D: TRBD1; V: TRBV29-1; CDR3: CSAGQGGTEAFF; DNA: TGCAGCGCCGGACAGGGCGGCACTGAAGCTTTCTTT
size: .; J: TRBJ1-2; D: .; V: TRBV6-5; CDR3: CASNEDRPYGYTF; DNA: TGTGCCTCGAACGAGGACAGACCCTATGGCTACACCTTC
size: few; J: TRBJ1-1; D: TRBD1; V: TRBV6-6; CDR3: CASSMDRDGTEAFF; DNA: TGTGCCAGCAGTATGGACAGGGACGGCACTGAAGCTTTCTTT
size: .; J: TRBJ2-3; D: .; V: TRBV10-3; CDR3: CAISESRGTDTQYF; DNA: TGTGCCATCAGTGAGTCAAGGGGGACAGATACGCAGTATTTT
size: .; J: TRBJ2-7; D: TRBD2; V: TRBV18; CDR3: CASSPYRTSGFSYEQYF; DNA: TGTGCCAGCTCACCTTATCGGACTAGCGGTTTCTCCTACGAGCAGTACTTC
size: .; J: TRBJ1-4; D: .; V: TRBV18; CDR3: CASSPRDGLNEKLFF; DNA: TGTGCCAGCTCACCCAGGGACGGACTAAATGAAAAACTGTTTTTT
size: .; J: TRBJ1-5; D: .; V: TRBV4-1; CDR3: CASSLNRANQPQHF; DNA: TGCGCCAGCAGCCTAAACAGGGCCAATCAGCCCCAGCATTTT
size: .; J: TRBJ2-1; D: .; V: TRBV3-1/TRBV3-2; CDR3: CASSQAVRASYNEQFF; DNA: TGTGCCAGCAGCCAAGCGGTGCGGGCTTCCTACAATGAGCAGTTCTTC
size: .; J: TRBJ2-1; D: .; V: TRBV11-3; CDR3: CASSQKGGWVYNEQFF; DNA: TGTGCCAGCAGCCAGAAAGGAGGGTGGGTCTACAATGAGCAGTTCTTC
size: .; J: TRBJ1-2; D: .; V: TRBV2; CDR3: CASTHKGGRTDRGGYTF; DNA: TGTGCCAGCACCCATAAAGGAGGGCGGACTGACCGCGGTGGCTACACCTTC
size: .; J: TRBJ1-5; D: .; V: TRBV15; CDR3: CATSREVRGKTYQPQHF; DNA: TGTGCCACCAGCAGGGAAGTCAGGGGCAAGACATATCAGCCCCAGCATTTT
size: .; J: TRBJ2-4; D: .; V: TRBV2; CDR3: CASSERTNRPIQYF; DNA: TGTGCCAGCAGTGAGCGGACTAACCGGCCAATTCAGTACTTC
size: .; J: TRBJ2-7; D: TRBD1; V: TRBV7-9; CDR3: CASSLGWDSSYEQYF; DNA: TGTGCCAGCAGCCTGGGGTGGGACAGCTCCTACGAGCAGTACTTC
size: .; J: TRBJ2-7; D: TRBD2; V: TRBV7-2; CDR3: CASSLVGRASGAEQYF; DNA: TGTGCCAGCAGCCTGGTAGGGAGGGCGTCGGGAGCCGAGCAGTACTTC
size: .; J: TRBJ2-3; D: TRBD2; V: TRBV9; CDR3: CASSVAALAGPATDTQYF; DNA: TGTGCCAGCAGCGTAGCGGCACTAGCGGGGCCAGCCACAGATACGCAGTATTTT
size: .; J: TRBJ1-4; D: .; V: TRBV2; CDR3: CAIEVPGWDEKLFF; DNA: TGTGCCATCGAGGTACCCGGATGGGATGAAAAACTGTTTTTT
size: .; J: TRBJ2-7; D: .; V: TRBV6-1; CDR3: CASSERGRSEQYF; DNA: TGTGCCAGCAGTGAAAGAGGCCGCAGCGAGCAGTACTTC
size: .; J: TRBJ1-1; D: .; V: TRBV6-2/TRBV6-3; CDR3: CASSYAGGGTEAFF; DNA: TGTGCCAGCAGTTACGCCGGGGGAGGCACTGAAGCTTTCTTT
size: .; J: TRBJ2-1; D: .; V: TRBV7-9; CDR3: CASRGLYNEQFF; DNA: TGTGCCAGCAGGGGCTTATACAATGAGCAGTTCTTC
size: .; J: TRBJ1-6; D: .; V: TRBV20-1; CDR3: CSASGPGQQYNSPLHF; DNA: TGCAGTGCTAGTGGACCGGGACAACAGTATAATTCACCCCTCCACTTT
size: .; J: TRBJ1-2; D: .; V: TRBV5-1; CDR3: CASSFDTGPYTF; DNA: TGCGCCAGCAGCTTTGATACAGGGCCCTACACCTTC
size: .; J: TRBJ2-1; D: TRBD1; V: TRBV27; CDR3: CASSLWDSTNEQFF; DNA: TGTGCCAGCAGTTTATGGGACAGCACCAATGAGCAGTTCTTC
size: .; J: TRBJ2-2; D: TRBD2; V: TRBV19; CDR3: CASNLAGDTGELFF; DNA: TGTGCCAGTAATCTAGCGGGGGACACCGGGGAGCTGTTTTTT